The 14 T cell receptor beta chains in this list originate from one sample, sequenced in a study of PD-1 blockade in mismatch repair-deficient tumors (dated by TCRdb to about 2017). Preparation of the library involved the immunoSEQ multiplex PCR assay. TCRdb provides this immuneACCESS table in a form limited to in-frame rearrangements. Some clones are lacking; in checked studies, under half of them reflect an unresolved V gene, and why the rest are absent is not known. The sample data list roughly 84,000 clones, and 81% of these were observed just once. The ten largest clones represent under 3% of the sample. The time point label of this sample denotes: peripheral blood 12 weeks after first pembrolizumab dose. The sample in question was peripheral blood, obtained 12 weeks after starting pembrolizumab. These receptors were taken from an adult with mismatch repair-deficient cancer.

This sequence joins TRBV6-4 and TRBJ2-1; 7 bases are a match to TRBD2. Germline V CDR1 and CDR2: MRHNA, SNTAGT. This CDR3 has 14 amino acids. V gave up 5 bases and J gave up 7 bases; unmatched junction bases: 8. The CDR3: CASSPTAAGNEQFF. The CDR3 bases are TGTGCCAGCAGTCCAACGGCAGCGGGAAATGAGCAGTTCTTC.

The chain employs TRBV5-4 and TRBJ2-7, with D possibly being TRBD1 (6 bases). Deletions cut 0 bases from V and 0 bases from J, with 10 bases between. Germline V lookup: CDR1 SGHNT, CDR2 YYREEE (reference sequence). The CDR3 sequence is 15 residues long. The CDR3 loop reads CASSLDRAVSYEQYF. CDR3 coding DNA: TGTGCCAGCAGCTTGGACAGGGCTGTCTCCTACGAGCAGTACTTC.

This chain joins TRBV19 and TRBJ2-1; TRBD1 or TRBD2 may be the D gene (7 bases each). CDR1 is LNHDA and CDR2 is SQIVND in the germline V gene (reference sequence). The CDR3 is 15 amino acids. V lost 9 bases and J lost 8, with 23 bases in between. The CDR3 region is CASTRQGEGGHEQFF. For the CDR3, the DNA is TGTGCCAGCACTAGGCAGGGGGAGGGGGGGCATGAGCAGTTCTTC.

This chain links TRBV18 with TRBJ2-5; D ambiguous. This CDR3 has 12 amino acids. The V end was cut by 2 bases, the J end by 6 bases, with 7 bases between. Germline CDR1 reads KGHSH; CDR2 reads LQKENI. CDR3 DNA sequence: TGTGCCAGCTCACCAGATACCCAGACCCAGTACTTC. It translates to CASSPDTQTQYF.

The CDR3 nucleotides read TGCGCCAGCAGCCAAGGCAGGGGGGTAGAGCAGTACTTC. It is translated as CASSQGRGVEQYF. V and J are TRBV4-3 and TRBJ2-7; a possible D gene is TRBD1 (7 bases). This CDR3 region has 13 residues. The germline CDR1 and CDR2 sequences are LGHNA and YSLEER. Trimming removed 1 base at V and 7 bases at J, with 11 bases between.

The rearrangement uses TRBV5-4 and TRBJ2-7; 9 nucleotides agree with TRBD2. The CDR3 has 14 residues. Germline V CDR1 and CDR2: SGHNT, YYREEE (reference sequence). Trimming removed 4 bases from V and 7 bases from J; junction bases left unmatched: 9. CDR3 amino acids: CASSDYSGSGEQYF. CDR3 nucleotide sequence: TGTGCCAGCAGCGATTATAGCGGGAGCGGAGAGCAGTACTTC.

The J gene is TRBJ1-4, the V gene TRBV7-2; 10 nucleotides align to TRBD1. Germline V gene lookup returns CDR1 SGHTA and CDR2 FQGNSA. This CDR3 contains 15 residues. Trimming cost V 1 base and J 7 bases; bases outside gene matches: 3. In DNA, the CDR3 is TGTGCCAGCAGCTTAGACGGACAGGGGGTTGAAAAACTGTTTTTT. This translates into CASSLDGQGVEKLFF.

V is TRBV9 and J is TRBJ2-3; 7 bases match TRBD2. Germline V gene sequence: CDR1 SGDLS, CDR2 YYNGEE. V dropped 4 bases and J dropped 0; count of bases not matched to a gene: 5. The CDR3 is 15 amino acids. The CDR3 nucleotides read TGTGCCAGCAGCCGAACTAGCGTGAGCACAGATACGCAGTATTTT. Its translation is CASSRTSVSTDTQYF.

V and J are TRBV5-1 and TRBJ2-7; 8 positions match TRBD2. V lost 4 bases, J lost 7 bases, and 13 bases stayed unmatched. CDR3 length: 15 amino acids. Germline-derived CDR1 and CDR2 are SGHRS and YFSETQ. CDR3 residues: CASSDTSGGVGEQYF. CDR3 in DNA: TGCGCCAGCAGCGATACTAGCGGAGGTGTAGGGGAGCAGTACTTC.

This clone was detected once. The chain is built from TRBV5-5 and TRBJ1-1; D not resolved. There are 16 residues in the CDR3. Trimming shortened V by 0 bases and J by 0 bases, and 12 bases separated the two germline ends. Germline V gene lookup returns CDR1 SGHKS and CDR2 YYEKEE (reference sequence). The CDR3 spells CASSLAPGSVNTEAFF. The CDR3 DNA follows: TGTGCCAGCAGCTTGGCTCCAGGCTCTGTGAACACTGAAGCTTTCTTT. The full variable domain, in which reference TRBV5-5 and TRBJ1-1 provide the parts outside the CDR3, is DAGVTQSPTHLIKTRGQQVTLRCSPISGHKSVSWYQQVLGQGPQFIFQYYEKEERGRGNFPDRFSARQFPNYSSELNVNALLLGDSALYLCASSLAPGSVNTEAFFGQGTRLTVV.

The rearrangement links TRBV19 to TRBJ2-1; TRBD1 matches 7 bases. Trimming cost V 5 bases and J 4 bases; bases outside gene matches: 8. Germline CDR1 is LNHDA and CDR2 is SQIVND (reference sequence). The CDR3 loop spans 15 amino acids. The CDR3 protein is CASSPRARGYNEQFF. The CDR3, as DNA: TGTGCCAGTAGTCCCCGGGCCAGGGGGTACAATGAGCAGTTCTTC.

Remarks on this clone: A read error may produce the germline difference seen at one junction end. This rearrangement joins TRBV7-7 to TRBJ2-5; D unclear. The CDR3 contains 15 residues. Looked up from germline, CDR1 is SSHAT and CDR2 is FNYEAQ (reference sequence). CDR3 residues: CASSLATGRQETQYF. The DNA for the CDR3 is TGTGCTAGCAGCTTAGCTACTGGACGTCAAGAGACCCAGTACTTC.

This clone was recorded only once. The V and J genes are TRBV19 and TRBJ2-5; D remains ambiguous. The CDR3 is made up of 14 amino acids. In germline, CDR1 is LNHDA, CDR2 SQIVND (reference sequence). Between the trimmed V and J ends, which lost 1 base and 4 bases, there was a span of 10 bases. CDR3: CASSIGRSRETQYF. DNA of the CDR3: TGTGCCAGTAGTATAGGAAGGAGCCGAGAGACCCAGTACTTC.

The chain links TRBV5-6 to TRBJ2-3; D is uncertain. Germline V gene sequence: CDR1 SGHDT, CDR2 YYEEEE. The V and J ends lost 0 bases and 3 bases respectively, with 8 bases between them. This CDR3 contains 14 residues. The CDR3 nucleotides read TGTGCCAGCAGCTTGGGGGGTAAGACAGATACGCAGTATTTT. Its protein is CASSLGGKTDTQYF.